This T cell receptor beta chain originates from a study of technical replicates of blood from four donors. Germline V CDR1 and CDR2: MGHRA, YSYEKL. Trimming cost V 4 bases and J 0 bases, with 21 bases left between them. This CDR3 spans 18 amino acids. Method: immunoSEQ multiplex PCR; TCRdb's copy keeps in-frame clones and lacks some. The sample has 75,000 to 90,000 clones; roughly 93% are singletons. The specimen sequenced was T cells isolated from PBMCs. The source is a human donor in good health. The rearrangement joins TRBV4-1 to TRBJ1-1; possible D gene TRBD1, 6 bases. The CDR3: CASSRSGHKTPMNTEAFF. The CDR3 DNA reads TGCGCCAGCAGCCGTTCGGGACATAAGACCCCTATGAACACTGAAGCTTTCTTT.